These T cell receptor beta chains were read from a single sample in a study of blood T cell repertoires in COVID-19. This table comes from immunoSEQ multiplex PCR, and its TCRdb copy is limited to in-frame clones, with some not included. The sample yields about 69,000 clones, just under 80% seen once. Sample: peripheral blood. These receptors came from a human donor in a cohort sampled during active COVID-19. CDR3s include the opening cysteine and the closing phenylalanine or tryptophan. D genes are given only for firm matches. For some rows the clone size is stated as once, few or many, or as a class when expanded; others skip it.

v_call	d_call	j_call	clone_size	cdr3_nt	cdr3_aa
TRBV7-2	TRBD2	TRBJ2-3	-	TGTGCCAGCAGCTTATCCTCGACTAGCGGGGGGGGAGATACGCAGTATTTT	CASSLSSTSGGGDTQYF
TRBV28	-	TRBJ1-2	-	TGTGCCAGCAGTTTTACAGGGACCAAGAGGGGCTACACCTTC	CASSFTGTKRGYTF
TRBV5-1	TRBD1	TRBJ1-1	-	TGCGCCAGCAGTCCCGGGACAGGGATATTGGCTTTCTTT	CASSPGTGILAFF
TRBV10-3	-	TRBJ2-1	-	TGTGCCATCAGTGAGTCCGAGAGGGTAGGAAGCGGGCGTGGTGAGGAGCAGTTCTTC	CAISESERVGSGRGEEQFF
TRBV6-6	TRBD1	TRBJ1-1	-	TGTGCCAGCAGAAGCCCGGACAGGGCTGGTACTGAAGCTTTCTTT	CASRSPDRAGTEAFF
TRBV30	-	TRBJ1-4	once	TGTGCCTGGAGTCCCGACAGTTCTAATGAAAAACTGTTTTTT	CAWSPDSSNEKLFF
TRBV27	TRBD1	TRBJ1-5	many	TGTGCCAGCAGTTTATATTCAGGGGGCGGTCAGCCCCAGCATTTT	CASSLYSGGGQPQHF
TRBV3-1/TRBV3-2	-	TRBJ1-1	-	TGTGCCAGCATTTCGCAGAATGGAGCTGAAGCTTTCTTT	CASISQNGAEAFF
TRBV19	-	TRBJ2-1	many	TGTGCCAGTAGTCATCCCGAGAGGGCTTACAATGAGCAGTTCTTC	CASSHPERAYNEQFF
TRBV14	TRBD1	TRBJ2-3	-	TGTGCCAGCAGTCATTACCGGGACAGAGGCGAGGCAGATACGCAGTATTTT	CASSHYRDRGEADTQYF
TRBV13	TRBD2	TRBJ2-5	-	TGTGCCAGCAGCTTGCTAGCGGGTAGGGAGACCCAGTACTTC	CASSLLAGRETQYF
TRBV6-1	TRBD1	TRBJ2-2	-	TGTGCCAGCAGTGTAGGGACAGGGGCGATTTACGCCGGGGAGCTGTTTTTT	CASSVGTGAIYAGELFF
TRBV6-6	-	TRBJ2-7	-	TGTGCCAGCAGTCACCAGGGTGGCGAGCAGTACTTC	CASSHQGGEQYF
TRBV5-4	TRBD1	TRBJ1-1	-	TGTGCCAGCAGCTTAGGGGGCATGAACACTGAAGCTTTCTTT	CASSLGGMNTEAFF
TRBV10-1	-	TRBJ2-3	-	TGCGCCAGCAGTGAGCCCGAACTCACAGATACGCAGTATTTT	CASSEPELTDTQYF
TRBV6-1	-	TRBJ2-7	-	TGTGCCAGCAGTGAAGAAGCCAGGTCCTACTACGAGCAGTACTTC	CASSEEARSYYEQYF
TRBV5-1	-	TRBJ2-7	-	TGCGCCAGCAGCGGGGGGGCCGGGGAGGGCGAGCAGTACTTC	CASSGGAGEGEQYF
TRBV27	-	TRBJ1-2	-	TGTGCCAGCAGTCCCCAAGGCGGGGGTGGAGGCTACACCTTC	CASSPQGGGGGYTF
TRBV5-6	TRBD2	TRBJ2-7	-	TGTGCCAGCAGCTTTACCGGGACTAGCGGCTACGAGCAGTACTTC	CASSFTGTSGYEQYF
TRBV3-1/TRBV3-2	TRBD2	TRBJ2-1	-	TGTGCCAGCACCACTAGCGGGAGAAGCAATGAGCAGTTCTTC	CASTTSGRSNEQFF
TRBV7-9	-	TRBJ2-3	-	TGTGCCAGCAGCTTCCGCGAGGGTCTTGGCACAGATACGCAGTATTTT	CASSFREGLGTDTQYF
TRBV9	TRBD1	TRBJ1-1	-	TGTGCCAGCAGCGTAGGAGGACAGGTTAACACTGAAGCTTTCTTT	CASSVGGQVNTEAFF
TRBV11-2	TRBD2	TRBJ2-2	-	TGTGCCAGCAGCTTACTAGCGGGGACGGGCGGGGAGCTGTTTTTT	CASSLLAGTGGELFF
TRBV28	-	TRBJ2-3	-	TGTGCCAGCAGTTTAGCAGGGATTGTTGGAGATACGCAGTATTTT	CASSLAGIVGDTQYF
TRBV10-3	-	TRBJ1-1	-	TGTGCCATCAGTTCAGGGTTGGGATACACTGAAGCTTTCTTT	CAISSGLGYTEAFF
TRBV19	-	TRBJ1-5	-	TGTGCCAGTAGCTCCCAGGTCCGTCAGCCCCAGCATTTT	CASSSQVRQPQHF
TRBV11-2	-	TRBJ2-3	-	TGTGCCAGCAGCTTAGAACCCTATAATCCCACAGATACGCAGTATTTT	CASSLEPYNPTDTQYF
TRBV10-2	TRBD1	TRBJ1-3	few	TGCGCCAGCAAAAAAGGGACAGCGAGCTCTGGAAACACCATATATTTT	CASKKGTASSGNTIYF
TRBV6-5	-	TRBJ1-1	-	TGTGCCAGCCTCCCGCAGGCAGATCAGGAAGCTTTCTTT	CASLPQADQEAFF
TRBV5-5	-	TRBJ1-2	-	TGTGCCAGCAGCTTAGGACAGTGGGAAACCTATGGCTACACCTTC	CASSLGQWETYGYTF
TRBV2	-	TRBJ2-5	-	TGTGCCAGCAATAGGGACTCCCAAGAGACCCAGTACTTC	CASNRDSQETQYF
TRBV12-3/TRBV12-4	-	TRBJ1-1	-	TGTGCCAGCAGTTTAGTGCAGGACACTGAAGCTTTCTTT	CASSLVQDTEAFF
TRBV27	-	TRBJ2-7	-	TGTGCCAGCAGGGGAACCGGGACAAGGCGCTACGAGCAGTACTTC	CASRGTGTRRYEQYF
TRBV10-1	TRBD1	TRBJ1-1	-	TGCGCCAGCAGCGGAACCGGACTACAGGGGGGAAGTTACACTGAAGCTTTCTTT	CASSGTGLQGGSYTEAFF
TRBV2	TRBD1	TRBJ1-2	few	TGTGCCAGCAGTGAAGGACAGGGGCCGGGCTATGGCTACACCTTC	CASSEGQGPGYGYTF
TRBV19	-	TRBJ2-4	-	TGTGCCAGTAGTGACCAGATGGGGGGACTAGCCAAAAACATTCAGTACTTC	CASSDQMGGLAKNIQYF
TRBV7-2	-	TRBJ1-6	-	TGTGCCAGCAGCTCCCGGGGTTGGACCCGTAATTCACCCCTCCACTTT	CASSSRGWTRNSPLHF
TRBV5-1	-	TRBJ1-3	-	TGCGCCAGCAGCTTGGTTGGGGGGACTGGAAACACCATATATTTT	CASSLVGGTGNTIYF
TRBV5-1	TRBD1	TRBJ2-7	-	TGCGCCAGCAGCTTGTTTCAGGGGGCCTCCGAGCAGTACTTC	CASSLFQGASEQYF
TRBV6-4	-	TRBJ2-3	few	TGTGCCAGCAGTGACAGGGGAGATACGCAGTATTTT	CASSDRGDTQYF
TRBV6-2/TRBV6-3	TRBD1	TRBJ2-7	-	TGTGCCAGCAGTTACGCGACAGGGGGCCGCGAGCAGTACTTC	CASSYATGGREQYF
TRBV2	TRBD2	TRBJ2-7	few	TGTGCCAGTGACATAGCGGGAAGACACGAGCAGTACTTC	CASDIAGRHEQYF
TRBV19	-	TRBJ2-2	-	TGTGCCAGTAGTATAGGAGGCAGATCGAACACCGGGGAGCTGTTTTTT	CASSIGGRSNTGELFF
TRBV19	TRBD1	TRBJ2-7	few	TGTGCCAGTAGCATACAGGGGAGCTCCTACGAGCAGTACTTC	CASSIQGSSYEQYF
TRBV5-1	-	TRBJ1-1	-	TGCGCCAGCAGCCTAGCTGGACAGTACACTGAAGCTTTCTTT	CASSLAGQYTEAFF
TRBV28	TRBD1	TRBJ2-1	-	TGTGCCAGCAGTAGACAGGGGGCCCTAAATGAGCAGTTCTTC	CASSRQGALNEQFF
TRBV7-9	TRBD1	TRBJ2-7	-	TGTGCCAGCAGCCCGAGTGGGAGGACAGGGTCCTACGAGCAGTACTTC	CASSPSGRTGSYEQYF
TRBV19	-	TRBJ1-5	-	TGTGCCAGTAGTATAGTTGGGGCCAATCAGCCCCAGCATTTT	CASSIVGANQPQHF
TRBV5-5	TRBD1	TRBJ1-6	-	TGTGCCAGCAGTAGGGAGGGACAGGGTAATACACCCCTCCACTTT	CASSREGQGNTPLHF
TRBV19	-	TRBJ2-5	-	TGTGCCAGTACCCCTGGCGGGGGCGTTCAAGAGACCCAGTACTTC	CASTPGGGVQETQYF